These 25 T cell receptor beta chains originate from one sample sequenced in a study of breast tumors, draining lymph nodes, adjacent tissues. Axillary draining lymph nodes of breast cancer patients supplied the node samples. TCRdb re-called the multiplex PCR reads through MiXCR, storing one row per CDR3 protein. The repertoire consists of approximately 88,000 distinct CDR3 sequences, with around 30% occurring once and the leading ten covering 7.5% to 10%. Sequencing was performed on axillary lymph node tissue. These TCRs come from a female donor with breast cancer. Some clones in this sample may be carry-over from other donors' samples.

This clonotype was seen at least ten times. A clone one base away is much larger, so this may be a read error. The V and J genes are TRBV20-1 and TRBJ2-7; 8 bases are shared with TRBD2. The germline V gene has CDR1 DFQATT and CDR2 SNEGSKA (reference sequence). There are 14 residues in the CDR3. V lost 4 bases, J lost 6 bases, and 11 bases stayed unmatched. CDR3 protein: CSATLSGRTSEQYF. CDR3 coding DNA: TGCAGTGCTACCCTAAGCGGGAGAACCTCCGAGCAGTACTTC.

This clonotype came up many times. The chain links TRBV9 to TRBJ2-6; D ambiguous. The CDR3 extends over 16 amino acids. The V end lost 4 bases, the J end lost 0 bases, and 11 bases lay between the germline ends. Germline V gene lookup returns CDR1 SGDLS and CDR2 YYNGEE. CDR3 nucleotides: TGTGCCAGCAGCCCCTCCGACAACTCTGGGGCCAACGTCCTGACTTTC. Translating it yields CASSPSDNSGANVLTF.

As concerns this clonotype: One base away lies a much larger clone, so this may be a sequencing read error. The chain uses TRBV5-6 and TRBJ2-1; D is possibly TRBD1 (7 bases). CDR1 is SGHDT, CDR2 YYEEEE, per germline. CDR3 length: 18 residues. The CDR3 bases are TGTGCCAGCAACCGTTTAGACAGGGCCGGGAGCTCCTACAGTGAGCAGTTCTTC. Translation gives CASNRLDRAGSSYSEQFF.

This clonotype was recorded many times. The chain is built from TRBV9 and TRBJ1-2, with unresolved D. Deletions cut 4 bases from V and 1 base from J, with 14 bases between. This CDR3 is 15 amino acids long. Germline V gene lookup returns CDR1 SGDLS and CDR2 YYNGEE. CDR3 region: CASSRDVGRNYGYTF. The CDR3 region has the DNA TGTGCCAGCAGCCGCGACGTGGGTCGTAACTATGGCTACACCTTC.

The table lists this clonotype with many counts. V usage is TRBV7-2 and J usage is TRBJ2-2; no clear D gene. Trimming took off 0 bases at V and 6 bases at J, with 5 bases between the two ends. Germline V CDR1 and CDR2: SGHTA, FQGNSA. The CDR3 length is 13 residues. Written as DNA, the CDR3 is TGTGCCAGCAGCTTAGCGCACTCCGGGGAGCTGTTTTTT. It yields the protein CASSLAHSGELFF.

Comment on this clonotype: It is unclear where the CDR3 begins or ends on the DNA, so no DNA is shown, and the CDR3 is as TCRdb lists it. The chain combines TRBV10-3 with TRBJ1-5; the table names TRBD1, a call not compared with the DNA. Germline V lookup: CDR1 ENHRY, CDR2 SYGVKD. Inclusive of both ends, the CDR3 amounts to 21 amino acids. The CDR3 region is CAISDPYTEAFFGVFNQPQHF.

This clonotype was counted at least ten times. This chain connects TRBV20-1 to TRBJ2-7; 12 bases line up with TRBD2. Germline CDR1 DFQATT, CDR2 SNEGSKA (reference sequence). The V segment lost 6 bases and the J segment 6 bases; nucleotides outside the gene matches: 9. The CDR3 length is 14 residues. The CDR3 loop reads CSATGTSGLGEQYF. Here the CDR3 DNA reads TGCAGTGCAACGGGGACTAGCGGGTTGGGCGAGCAGTACTTC.

The table lists this clonotype with many counts. This rearrangement joins TRBV2 to TRBJ2-1, with TRBD2 matching over 9 bases. Germline CDR1 reads SNHLY; CDR2 reads FYNNEI. V shed 6 bases, J shed 8 bases, and the junction held 8 bases outside the gene matches. The CDR3 spans 14 residues. This CDR3 is CASRKIAGEYEQFF. The CDR3, as DNA: TGTGCCAGCAGGAAAATAGCGGGAGAGTATGAGCAGTTCTTC.

This clonotype was seen repeatedly, ten times or more. The chain couples TRBV12-3 or TRBV12-4 to TRBJ2-1; 8 bases line up with TRBD2. The ends lost 7 bases at V and 6 bases at J; junction bases unmatched: 11. This CDR3 spans 15 amino acids. The CDR3 sequence is CASKRGTSIRNEQFF. CDR3 sequence (DNA): TGTGCCAGCAAACGCGGGACTAGTATTCGCAATGAGCAGTTCTTC.

The table lists this clonotype with a few counts. This CDR3 is CASSLWGTNTEAFF. The CDR3 nucleotides are TGCGCCAGCAGCTTGTGGGGTACGAACACTGAAGCTTTCTTT. The chain joins TRBV5-1 to TRBJ1-1; unclear D gene. CDR1 and CDR2 from the germline V gene are SGHRS and YFSETQ. V was pared by 1 base and J by 1 base, with 8 bases between. The CDR3 loop spans 14 amino acids.

Regarding this clonotype: At one end, the junction sequence differs from germline, possibly due to a read error. The CDR3 region is CASSSASGDEQYF. The DNA for the CDR3 is TGCGCCAGCAGCTCAGCGTCCGGGGACGAGCAGTACTTC. The chain combines TRBV7-8 with TRBJ2-7; TRBD2 is a possible D gene (5 bases). CDR1 is SGHVS, CDR2 FQNEAQ, per germline. This CDR3 is built from 13 residues.

This clonotype came up many times. This chain links TRBV7-2 with TRBJ1-3; TRBD1 might be the D (5 bases). The CDR3 runs to 14 residues. From germline, CDR1 is SGHTA and CDR2 FQGNSA. Trimming removed 2 bases from V and 3 bases from J, with 8 bases in between. The CDR3 is CASSLTGGGNTIYF. CDR3 DNA sequence: TGTGCCAGCAGCTTAACCGGGGGTGGAAACACCATATATTTT.

This clonotype has ten or more counts. This chain joins TRBV11-1 and TRBJ2-2; the match to TRBD2 covers 12 bases. Germline V CDR1 and CDR2: SGHAT, FQDESV (reference sequence). The CDR3 is 17 residues long. The trim removed 4 bases at V and 3 bases at J, leaving 6 bases unmatched. CDR3 protein: CASSSPGLAGHTGELFF. Here the CDR3 DNA reads TGTGCCAGCAGCTCCCCGGGACTAGCGGGTCACACCGGGGAGCTGTTTTTT.

This chain connects TRBV4-2 to TRBJ2-5; 14 bases agree with TRBD2. The CDR3 has 16 amino acids. After removal of 5 bases from V and 5 bases from J, the junction contained 7 bases not matched to a gene. The germline CDR1 and CDR2 sequences are LGHNA and YNFKEQ. The CDR3 DNA is TGTGCCAGCAGCTCCGGGACTAGCGGGAGATCGGAGACCCAGTACTTC. It encodes CASSSGTSGRSETQYF.

The gene calls are TRBV6-5 and TRBJ2-3, with 10 bases fitting TRBD2. This CDR3 has 16 amino acids. Germline CDR1 reads MNHEY; CDR2 reads SVGAGI. J gave up 2 bases and V 5 bases, and 7 bases lay outside the gene matches. Written as DNA, the CDR3 is TGTGCCAGCAGTCCTCCTAGCGGGAGAGCCACAGATACGCAGTATTTT. Its protein is CASSPPSGRATDTQYF.

This clonotype was seen many times. This chain uses TRBV6-2 or TRBV6-3 with TRBJ2-7; weak D call: TRBD2 (7 bases). The CDR3 runs to 16 residues. Germline-derived CDR1 and CDR2 are MNHEY and SVGEGT. V was trimmed by 8 bases and J by 0 bases, leaving 20 bases between them. The CDR3 nucleotides read TGTGCCAGCGGCCAAGGGGGGGTAGCCTCCTCCTACGAGCAGTACTTC. Amino acids: CASGQGGVASSYEQYF.

This clonotype was picked up many times. This rearrangement joins TRBV20-1 to TRBJ1-5; D is perhaps TRBD1 (6 bases). There are 13 residues in the CDR3. CDR1 DFQATT and CDR2 SNEGSKA come from the germline V gene (reference sequence). Trimming removed 3 bases from V and 5 bases from J, with 11 bases in between. As DNA, the CDR3 is TGCAGTGCTAGCCGAGGGGGGGATCAGCCCCAGCATTTT. It is translated as CSASRGGDQPQHF.

Note on this clonotype: A much larger clone lies one base from this, so it may be a read error. V is TRBV20-1 and J is TRBJ2-1; maybe TRBD2 (6 bases). Deletions cut 6 bases from V and 3 bases from J, with 21 bases between. CDR3 size: 16 residues. CDR1 and CDR2 (germline): DFQATT, SNEGSKA (reference sequence). CDR3 amino acids: CSANPGRSRNYNEQFF. The CDR3 nucleotides are TGCAGTGCAAACCCCGGGAGAAGCAGGAACTACAATGAGCAGTTCTTC.

In DNA, the CDR3 is TGTGCCAGCAGTTACAACCCCTCGCAGGGTGTAGTCACAGATACGCAGTATTTT. It translates to CASSYNPSQGVVTDTQYF. V is TRBV6-5 and J is TRBJ2-3; possible D gene TRBD1, 5 bases. Germline assignment: CDR1 MNHEY and CDR2 SVGAGI. Deletions cut 2 bases from V and 2 bases from J, with 20 bases between. The CDR3 length is 18 residues.

At least ten counts were recorded for this clonotype. This rearrangement joins TRBV11-1 to TRBJ2-1; TRBD2 might be the D (6 bases). The CDR3 spans 12 residues. V was pared by 4 bases and J by 9 bases, with 10 bases between. Germline CDR1 is SGHAT and CDR2 is FQDESV (reference sequence). The CDR3 DNA reads TGTGCCAGCAGCTCCGAAGCGGGTGAGCAGTTCTTC. It yields the protein CASSSEAGEQFF.

In its sample, this clonotype was seen many times. This chain links TRBV7-8 with TRBJ2-3; the match to TRBD1 covers 10 bases. The CDR3 runs 16 residues. V lost 5 bases to trimming and J lost 4 bases; unmatched junction nucleotides: 9. Germline lookup yields CDR1 SGHVS and CDR2 FQNEAQ. In DNA, the CDR3 is TGTGCCAGCAGCAAGGGGACAGGGGAAATGGCAGATACGCAGTATTTT. Amino acid sequence: CASSKGTGEMADTQYF.

In this sample, this clonotype turned up many times. V and J are TRBV28 and TRBJ1-2; D perhaps matches TRBD1 (6 bases). Germline V gene sequence: CDR1 MDHEN, CDR2 SYDVKM. This CDR3 spans 13 amino acids. Trimming shortened V by 8 bases and J by 5 bases, and 15 bases separated the two germline ends. CDR3 DNA: TGTGCCAGCGCAGGACAGACTATTTATGGCTACACCTTC. This encodes CASAGQTIYGYTF.

This clonotype was observed at least ten times. A much larger clone sits a single nucleotide away, making a read error possible. J is TRBJ2-7 and V is TRBV20-1; D unresolved. CDR1 DFQATT and CDR2 SNEGSKA come from the germline V gene (reference sequence). The CDR3 extends over 11 amino acids. The CDR3 spells CSAALVYEQSF. CDR3 nucleotide sequence: TGCAGTGCAGCTCTAGTGTACGAGCAGTCCTTC.

The chain has TRBV7-9 and TRBJ2-5, with D unresolved. Trimming took off 11 bases at V and 3 bases at J, with 10 bases between the two ends. Germline values: CDR1 SEHNR, CDR2 FQNEAQ (reference sequence). This CDR3 has 11 residues. The CDR3 bases are TGTGCCGGCACCCTCAAAGAGACCCAGTACTTC. Amino acids: CAGTLKETQYF. The complete variable domain, with remaining parts taken from reference TRBV7-9 and TRBJ2-5, reads DTGVSQNPRHKITKRGQNVTFRCDPISEHNRLYWYRQTLGQGPEFLTYFQNEAQLEKSRLLSDRFSAERPKGSFSTLEIQRTEQGDSAMYLCAGTLKETQYFGPGTRLLVL.

As concerns this clonotype: The conserved phenylalanine or tryptophan is not found at the CDR3 terminus, so this likely reflects a read error. This chain uses TRBV2 with TRBJ1-1; 7 bases line up with TRBD1. The trim removed 1 base at V and 5 bases at J, leaving 4 bases unmatched. Germline V CDR1 and CDR2: SNHLY, FYNNEI. The CDR3 totals 14 residues. CDR3 in amino acids: CASSEETGWTEAFL. The CDR3 DNA follows: TGTGCCAGCAGTGAAGAGACAGGGTGGACTGAAGCTTTCCTT.